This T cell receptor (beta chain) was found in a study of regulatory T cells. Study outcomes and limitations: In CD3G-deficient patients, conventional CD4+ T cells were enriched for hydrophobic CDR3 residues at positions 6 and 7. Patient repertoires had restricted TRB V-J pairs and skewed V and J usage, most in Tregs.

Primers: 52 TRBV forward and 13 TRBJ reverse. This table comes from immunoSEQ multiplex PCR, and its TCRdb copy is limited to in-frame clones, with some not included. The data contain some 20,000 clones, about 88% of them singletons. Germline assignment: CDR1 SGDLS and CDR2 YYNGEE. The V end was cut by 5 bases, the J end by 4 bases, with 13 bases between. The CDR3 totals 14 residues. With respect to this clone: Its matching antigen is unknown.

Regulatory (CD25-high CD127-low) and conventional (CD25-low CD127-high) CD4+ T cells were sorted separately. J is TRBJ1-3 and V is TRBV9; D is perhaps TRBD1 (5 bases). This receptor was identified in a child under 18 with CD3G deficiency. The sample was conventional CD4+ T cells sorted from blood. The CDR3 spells CASSRGVPGNTIYF. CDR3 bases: TGTGCCAGCAGTCGGGGGGTGCCCGGAAACACCATATATTTT. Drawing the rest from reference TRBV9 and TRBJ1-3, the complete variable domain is DSGVTQTPKHLITATGQRVTLRCSPRSGDLSVYWYQQSLDQGLQFLIQYYNGEERAKGNILERFSAQQFPDLHSELNLSSLELGDSALYFCASSRGVPGNTIYFGEGSWLTVV.